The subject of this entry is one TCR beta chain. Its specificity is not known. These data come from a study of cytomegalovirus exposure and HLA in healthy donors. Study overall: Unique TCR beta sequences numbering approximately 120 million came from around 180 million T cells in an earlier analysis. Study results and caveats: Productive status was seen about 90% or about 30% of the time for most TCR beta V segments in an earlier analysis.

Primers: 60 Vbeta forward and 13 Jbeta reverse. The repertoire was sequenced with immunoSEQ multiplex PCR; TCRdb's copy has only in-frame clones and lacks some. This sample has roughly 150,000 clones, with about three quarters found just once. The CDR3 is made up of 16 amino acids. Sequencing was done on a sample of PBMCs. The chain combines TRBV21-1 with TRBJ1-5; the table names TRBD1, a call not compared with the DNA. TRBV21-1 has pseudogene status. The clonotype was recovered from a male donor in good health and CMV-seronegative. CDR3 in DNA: TGTGCCAGCAGCAAAGAGAGGACAGGGGGAGATCAGCCCCAGCATTTT. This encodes CASSKERTGGDQPQHF.